One sample yielded the 6 T cell receptor beta chains listed below, sequenced in a study of Tregs in tolerant kidney transplant recipients. Assay: immunoSEQ multiplex PCR; the TCRdb copy retains only in-frame clones and omits some. The sample has approximately 260,000 clones; around 81% are singletons. Sequenced sample: CD4+ T cells from blood. Every receptor here comes from a human donor in good health.

V and J are TRBV18 and TRBJ2-4; D gene unclear. The CDR3 covers 14 residues. Trimming cost V 3 bases and J 5 bases, with 11 bases left between them. Germline assignment: CDR1 KGHSH and CDR2 LQKENI. The CDR3 nucleotides read TGTGCCAGCTCACCCCTAGGGTCCCAAAACATTCAGTACTTC. Its protein is CASSPLGSQNIQYF. Drawing the rest from reference TRBV18 and TRBJ2-4, the complete variable domain is NAGVMQNPRHLVRRRGQEARLRCSPMKGHSHVYWYRQLPEEGLKFMVYLQKENIIDESGMPKERFSAEFPKEGPSILRIQQVVRGDSAAYFCASSPLGSQNIQYFGAGTRLSVL.

Written as DNA, the CDR3 is TGTGCCAGCAGCTTACAGGGGCGGGGTCCAGCTAACTATGGCTACACCTTC. This encodes CASSLQGRGPANYGYTF. The chain couples TRBV5-4 to TRBJ1-2; 7 bases match TRBD1. CDR3 length: 17 residues. V shed 2 bases and J 0 bases; nucleotides not matched to a gene: 10. Germline V gives CDR1 SGHNT, CDR2 YYREEE (reference sequence). The whole variable domain, filled in from reference TRBV5-4 and TRBJ1-2, reads ETGVTQSPTHLIKTRGQQVTLRCSSQSGHNTVSWYQQALGQGPQFIFQYYREEENGRGNFPPRFSGLQFPNYSSELNVNALELDDSALYLCASSLQGRGPANYGYTFGSGTRLTVV.

This sequence joins TRBV6-1 and TRBJ1-1; D unclear. V lost 8 bases and J 1 base, leaving 14 bases between the germline ends. The CDR3 is 14 amino acids. Per germline, CDR1 MNHNS and CDR2 SASEGT. The CDR3 sequence: CASLPGRPNTEAFF. The CDR3 nucleotides read TGTGCCAGCCTACCAGGACGGCCGAACACTGAAGCTTTCTTT.

CDR3 nucleotide sequence: TGCGCCAGCAGCCAAGCCGGGACAGGGGTCTATAATTCACCCCTCCACTTT. Translation gives CASSQAGTGVYNSPLHF. The rearrangement uses TRBV4-1 and TRBJ1-6; 10 positions agree with TRBD1. V was clipped by 1 base and J by 3 bases; unmatched bases: 3. This CDR3 spans 17 amino acids. In germline, CDR1 is MGHRA, CDR2 YSYEKL.

The table lists this clone with a few counts. The CDR3 nucleotides read TGTGCCAGCAGCTTAACCGGACCCTCGGGGACCGGGGAGCTGTTTTTT. It translates to CASSLTGPSGTGELFF. The V call is TRBV7-3, the J call TRBJ2-2, with a tentative D call TRBD2 (5 bases). Germline assignment: CDR1 SGHTA and CDR2 FQGTGA. The CDR3 contains 16 residues. With 0 bases removed from V and 5 bases from J, the gap between germline ends came to 13 bases.

This clone has a single count. The chain uses TRBV4-1 and TRBJ1-5; no clear D gene. V was cut by 0 bases and J by 0 bases, with 6 bases left in between. Germline CDR1 is MGHRA and CDR2 is YSYEKL. The length of the CDR3 is 15 residues. The DNA for the CDR3 is TGCGCCAGCAGCCAAGAGGTTTATAGCAATCAGCCCCAGCATTTT. Protein: CASSQEVYSNQPQHF.